These 27 T cell receptor beta chains originate from one sample sequenced in a study of immune evolution from preneoplasia to lung adenocarcinoma. The assay was immunoSEQ multiplex PCR, and TCRdb's table has in-frame clones only and misses some. The table records thousands of clones, roughly 84% of them present only once. The sequenced sample was FFPE minimally invasive lung adenocarcinoma tissue. The receptors derive from a person between 60 and 69 years old with lung adenocarcinoma.

This clone was counted a few times. The CDR3 region has the DNA TGTGCCACCCGGACAGGCCCTTATGGCTACACCTTC. Protein sequence: CATRTGPYGYTF. The V and J genes are TRBV6-5 and TRBJ1-2; 7 nucleotides align to TRBD1. The ends lost 10 bases at V and 5 bases at J; junction bases unmatched: 7. Germline V gives CDR1 MNHEY, CDR2 SVGAGI. This CDR3 spans 12 amino acids.

A note on this clone: At one of its ends the junction is not consistent with the germline gene, which may arise from a read error. V gene TRBV7-7 combines with J gene TRBJ2-7, with 7 bases fitting TRBD2. The germline V gene has CDR1 SSHAT and CDR2 FNYEAQ (reference sequence). The CDR3 has 15 amino acids. CDR3 protein: CASSPATSPEGEQYF. CDR3 DNA sequence: TGTGCTAGCAGCCCGGCGACTAGCCCCGAGGGGGAGCAGTACTTC.

This clone has only one observation. The chain carries TRBV7-9 and TRBJ2-1; D may be TRBD1 (6 bases). CDR1 and CDR2 (germline): SEHNR, FQNEAQ (reference sequence). The CDR3 covers 14 residues. Trimming took off 1 base at V and 8 bases at J, with 12 bases between the two ends. The CDR3 coding sequence is TGTGCCAGCAGCTTAGAGACAGGTCACGATGAGCAGTTCTTC. Translated: CASSLETGHDEQFF.

This chain joins TRBV7-8 and TRBJ2-2; either TRBD1 or TRBD2 may supply D (5 bases each). The CDR3 is 13 residues long. From germline, CDR1 is SGHVS and CDR2 FQNEAQ. V was trimmed by 5 bases and J by 7 bases, leaving 11 bases between them. The CDR3 DNA is TGTGCCAGCAGCGTTGGGACCCTCGGGGAGCTGTTTTTT. Protein: CASSVGTLGELFF. The variable domain in full, completed from reference TRBV7-8 and TRBJ2-2, reads GAGVSQSPRYKVAKRGQDVALRCDPISGHVSLFWYQQALGQGPEFLTYFQNEAQLDKSGLPSDRFFAERPEGSVSTLKIQRTQQEDSAVYLCASSVGTLGELFFGEGSRLTVL.

The chain recombines TRBV7-9 with TRBJ2-1, with D possibly being TRBD2 (5 bases). Between the trimmed V and J ends, which lost 8 bases and 9 bases, there was a span of 17 bases. CDR1 and CDR2 (germline): SEHNR, FQNEAQ (reference sequence). CDR3 length: 13 amino acids. In DNA form, the CDR3 reads TGTGCCAGCCCCCTAGCTCGCTCGGGTGAGCAGTTCTTC. It encodes CASPLARSGEQFF.

The CDR3 loop is CASSLLESLTGELFF. The CDR3 DNA follows: TGTGCCAGCAGCCTCCTGGAGTCGCTCACCGGGGAGCTGTTTTTT. This rearrangement joins TRBV6-1 to TRBJ2-2, with D uncertain. Germline loops: CDR1 MNHNS, CDR2 SASEGT. The CDR3 runs to 15 residues. V lost 6 bases and J lost 4, with 15 bases in between.

The rearrangement links TRBV4-3 to TRBJ1-1; TRBD1 might be the D (5 bases). The CDR3 has 15 residues. The V end lost 4 bases, the J end lost 8 bases, and 20 bases lay between the germline ends. Germline CDR1 is LGHNA and CDR2 is YSLEER. The CDR3 sequence is CASSRDLAASTEAFF. DNA for the CDR3: TGCGCCAGCAGCCGGGACCTCGCGGCCTCAACGGAAGCTTTCTTT.

This chain connects TRBV7-5 to TRBJ2-2; TRBD2 is the table's D call, not checked against the DNA. TRBV7-5 is a listed pseudogene. CDR3 length: 16 residues. The CDR3 sequence is CARSCSVGGLAGELFF. The DNA for the CDR3 is TGTGCCAGAAGCTGCAGCGTGGGGGGACTAGCGGGGGAGCTGTTTTTT.

The J gene is TRBJ2-1, the V gene TRBV28; 9 bases map to TRBD2. The CDR3 runs 16 residues. From germline, CDR1 is MDHEN and CDR2 SYDVKM. V was clipped by 2 bases and J by 4 bases; unmatched bases: 6. The CDR3 coding sequence is TGTGCCAGCAGTTTAATCTCTAGCGGGATATACAATGAGCAGTTCTTC. This sequence encodes CASSLISSGIYNEQFF.

The chain uses TRBV11-2 and TRBJ2-7; D is possibly TRBD2 (5 bases). This CDR3 has 12 amino acids. The V gene lost 1 base and the J gene lost 6 bases, with 7 bases spanning the gap. Germline values: CDR1 SGHAT, CDR2 FQNNGV. The CDR3 here is CASSLGGGEQYF. The DNA of the CDR3 is TGTGCCAGCAGCTTAGGTGGAGGCGAGCAGTACTTC.

This sequence joins TRBV19 and TRBJ2-7; the D gene is possibly TRBD2 (6 bases). This CDR3 region has 16 residues. The germline V and J ends were trimmed by 4 bases and 2 bases, with 18 bases remaining between them. Per the germline V gene, CDR1 is LNHDA and CDR2 is SQIVND (reference sequence). CDR3 amino acids: CASSRSTRDPTYEQYF. The CDR3, as DNA: TGTGCCAGTAGTAGGTCGACGCGGGACCCTACCTACGAGCAGTACTTC.

The gene calls are TRBV19 and TRBJ2-7; perhaps TRBD1 as D (5 bases). Germline V gives CDR1 LNHDA, CDR2 SQIVND (reference sequence). The CDR3 is 14 amino acids. Trimming left V 3 bases short and J 6 bases short, with 15 bases between. In DNA form, the CDR3 reads TGTGCCAGTAGTATTTCAGGGCTCCTAGGCGAGCAGTACTTC. This translates into CASSISGLLGEQYF.

The rearrangement links TRBV28 to TRBJ2-3; 9 bases are a match to TRBD2. V was clipped by 5 bases and J by 8 bases; unmatched bases: 29. The CDR3 spans 21 residues. Looked up from germline, CDR1 is MDHEN and CDR2 is SYDVKM. The DNA for the CDR3 is TGTGCCAGCAGTCCTCCACCCAGGAGATCGGGTAGCGGGAGTGTTAGGGTTACGCAGTATTTT. It yields the protein CASSPPPRRSGSGSVRVTQYF.

The chain links TRBV11-3 to TRBJ2-5; D possibly corresponds to TRBD2 (5 bases). The CDR3 totals 12 residues. Per germline, CDR1 SGHNT and CDR2 YENEEA. V lost 8 bases, J lost 2 bases, and 9 bases lay in between. The CDR3 loop is CASQRGQETQYF. The CDR3 DNA sequence: TGTGCCAGCCAGAGAGGGCAAGAGACCCAGTACTTC. The full variable domain, completed using reference TRBV11-3 and TRBJ2-5, is EAGVVQSPRYKIIEKKQPVAFWCNPISGHNTLYWYLQNLGQGPELLIRYENEEAVDDSQLPKDRFSAERLKGVDSTLKIQPAELGDSAVYLCASQRGQETQYFGPGTRLLVL.

This clone was observed a single time. The rearrangement links TRBV2 to TRBJ2-1; D might be TRBD2 (5 bases). Trimming removed 7 bases at V and 7 bases at J, with 11 bases between. The CDR3 has 12 amino acids. CDR1 is SNHLY and CDR2 is FYNNEI in the germline V gene. CDR3 coding DNA: TGTGCCAGCAACAGAGGGTTTAATGAGCAGTTCTTC. Translation: CASNRGFNEQFF.

This clone was seen only once. This rearrangement joins TRBV18 to TRBJ2-7; 9 bases line up with TRBD1. Per germline, CDR1 KGHSH and CDR2 LQKENI. CDR3 length: 15 residues. The trim removed 0 bases at V and 7 bases at J, leaving 7 bases unmatched. The CDR3 bases are TGTGCCAGCTCACCACCGACGGGACAGGGTGGGGAGCAGTACTTC. The encoded protein is CASSPPTGQGGEQYF.

This clone appeared once. The rearrangement links TRBV7-9 to TRBJ2-1, with no clear D. The germline V gene encodes CDR1 SEHNR and CDR2 FQNEAQ (reference sequence). This CDR3 region has 11 residues. Trimming took 5 bases from V and 11 from J, leaving 10 bases between them. CDR3 amino acids: CASSPEEKQFF. CDR3 DNA: TGTGCCAGCAGCCCCGAGGAGAAGCAGTTCTTC.

This sequence joins TRBV10-1 and TRBJ2-3; 9 nucleotides line up with TRBD1. V gave up 5 bases and J gave up 4 bases; unmatched junction bases: 4. Per the germline V gene, CDR1 is WNHNN and CDR2 is SYGVQD (reference sequence). The CDR3 totals 14 residues. The CDR3 coding sequence is TGCGCCAGCAGTTCGACAGGGGGGGCAGATACGCAGTATTTT. This sequence encodes CASSSTGGADTQYF.

V and J are TRBV29-1 and TRBJ2-1, with D possibly being TRBD2 (5 bases). Trimming left V 0 bases short and J 8 bases short, with 26 bases between. Per the germline V gene, CDR1 is SQVTM and CDR2 is ANQGSEA. The CDR3 totals 18 residues. CDR3 amino acids: CSVEDGEAVDFSNDEQFF. CDR3 DNA: TGCAGCGTTGAAGATGGAGAAGCGGTCGACTTTAGTAATGATGAGCAGTTCTTC.

This clone occurred a few times. CDR3 loop: CASRGGPGTPQHF. The CDR3 nucleotides are TGTGCCAGCAGGGGGGGGCCGGGGACGCCCCAGCATTTT. The chain uses TRBV6-1 and TRBJ1-5, with D perhaps matching TRBD1 (6 bases). The CDR3 spans 13 residues. The germline V and J ends were trimmed by 6 bases and 9 bases, with 15 bases remaining between them. Germline loops: CDR1 MNHNS, CDR2 SASEGT.

The V gene is TRBV6-1, the J gene TRBJ2-7; no definite D call. V lost 0 bases, J lost 4 bases, and 4 bases lay in between. This CDR3 spans 12 amino acids. Germline values: CDR1 MNHNS, CDR2 SASEGT. In nucleotides, the CDR3 is TGTGCCAGCAGTGAAGCGGGGTACGAGCAGTACTTC. It is translated as CASSEAGYEQYF.

Only one count was recorded for this clone. The chain recombines TRBV19 with TRBJ1-5; 10 bases agree with TRBD1. J was trimmed by 6 bases and V by 5 bases; bases with no gene match: 10. This CDR3 has 16 residues. CDR1 and CDR2 from the germline V gene are LNHDA and SQIVND (reference sequence). The CDR3 here is CASSPPGQGGSQPQHF. In DNA form, the CDR3 reads TGTGCCAGTAGTCCCCCCGGACAGGGGGGTAGTCAGCCCCAGCATTTT.

The V gene is TRBV30, the J gene TRBJ1-1, with D maybe TRBD1 (6 bases). Germline V gives CDR1 GTSNPN, CDR2 SVGIG (reference sequence). V dropped 3 bases and J dropped 4 bases, with 12 bases sitting between them. There are 13 residues in the CDR3. The CDR3 protein is CAWRYRETTEAFF. CDR3 nucleotide sequence: TGTGCCTGGAGATACAGGGAGACCACTGAAGCTTTCTTT.

The chain recombines TRBV18 with TRBJ2-3; a possible D gene is TRBD1 (5 bases). V was shortened by 5 bases and J by 0 bases, with 15 bases between the two germline ends. CDR1 is KGHSH, CDR2 LQKENI, per germline. CDR3 length equals 16 residues. The CDR3 loop is CASSYYQGPSTDTQYF. CDR3 bases: TGTGCCAGCTCATACTATCAGGGTCCGAGCACAGATACGCAGTATTTT.

V gene TRBV27 combines with J gene TRBJ1-4; D is possibly TRBD1 (6 bases). Deletions cut 5 bases from V and 0 bases from J, with 31 bases between. This CDR3 region has 22 residues. Per germline, CDR1 MNHEY and CDR2 SMNVEV (reference sequence). The CDR3, as DNA: TGTGCCAGCAGTCCATGGCGACCCCGGACAGTTATCCGTATGGCAACTAATGAAAAACTGTTTTTT. Its translation is CASSPWRPRTVIRMATNEKLFF.

V usage is TRBV5-8 and J usage is TRBJ2-1; D remains ambiguous. The CDR3 is 14 amino acids. V dropped 2 bases and J dropped 3 bases, with 9 bases sitting between them. Germline V CDR1 and CDR2: SGHTS, YDEGEE. CDR3 region: CASSFLQDYNEQFF. CDR3 DNA: TGTGCCAGCAGCTTTCTTCAGGACTACAATGAGCAGTTCTTC.

The chain carries TRBV9 and TRBJ1-1, with D possibly being TRBD1 (6 bases). The germline V gene has CDR1 SGDLS and CDR2 YYNGEE. Trimming removed 0 bases at V and 6 bases at J, with 18 bases between. The CDR3 spans 16 residues. The CDR3 region has the DNA TGTGCCAGCAGCGTAGAACCGGGGGGCGATGTCGCTGAAGCTTTCTTT. Translated: CASSVEPGGDVAEAFF.